This T cell receptor beta chain was sequenced during a study of blood T cell repertoires in COVID-19. Study-wide background: Both acute and convalescent COVID-19 samples were obtained from the United States, Italy and Spain. Sample material is recorded as cDNA or gDNA derived from T cells, B-cell-depleted T cells, or PBMCs.

Study processing details: Reference gene primer amplification gave estimated nucleated cell counts. The data were produced by immunoSEQ multiplex PCR, yet TCRdb's version contains in-frame clones alone and is incomplete. V, J and clone size are taken as reported in that table, and D and trimming were inferred from the DNA itself. Found here are about 38,000 clones, approximately 74% of them singletons; the top ten hold more than 9%. V trimming: 0 bases; J trimming: 4 bases; junction bases outside the gene matches: 11. The CDR3 is made up of 17 amino acids. From germline, CDR1 is SGHKS and CDR2 YYEKEE (reference sequence). Seattle patient enrollment occurred during active infection, with longitudinal follow-up thereafter.

The chain recombines TRBV5-5 with TRBJ1-2; 8 positions match TRBD1. Sequencing used peripheral blood. This TCR was recovered from a man between 65 and 85 years old with COVID-19, enrolled during active disease. This CDR3 reads CASSLARTGIFIYGYTF. CDR3 bases: TGTGCCAGCAGCTTGGCTAGGACAGGGATATTTATCTATGGCTACACCTTC.